This TCR beta chain was recovered during a study of CXCR3-negative and CXCR3-positive naive CD8 T cells. Germline CDR1 and CDR2: LGHNA and YSLEER. The CDR3 extends over 14 amino acids. Triplicate sorts, 300,000 to 350,000 cells apiece, were made for each CD8+ T cell subset. The CD45RO-CCR7+CD27+CD95- phenotype denoted naive CD8+ T cells. The TRB cDNA libraries were prepared by 5' RACE with UMI labels. TCRdb re-called the 5' RACE reads; one entry per CDR3 protein, DNA not given. The table lists roughly 100,000 distinct CDR3 sequences. Turning to this clonotype: Its specificity is unknown.

Study-wide results and caveats: TRB CDR3s of CXCR3-positive naive cells were more hydrophobic than those of CXCR3-negative naive cells. The TRBV-TRBJ usage of naive CXCR3-negative and CXCR3-positive cells was similar, but that of memory cells differed.

The specimen sequenced was naive CXCR3- CD8+ T cells from blood. Subset reported: CD45RO-CCR7+CD27+CD95- naive CD8+ T cells lacking CXCR3 (TNR3-). The receptor was isolated from a human donor in good health. Some clones in this sample may be carry-over from other donors' samples. This chain connects TRBV4-3 to TRBJ2-1; the TRBD2 assignment by TCRdb is unverifiable without DNA. The CDR3 protein is CASSHTSGGNEQFF.